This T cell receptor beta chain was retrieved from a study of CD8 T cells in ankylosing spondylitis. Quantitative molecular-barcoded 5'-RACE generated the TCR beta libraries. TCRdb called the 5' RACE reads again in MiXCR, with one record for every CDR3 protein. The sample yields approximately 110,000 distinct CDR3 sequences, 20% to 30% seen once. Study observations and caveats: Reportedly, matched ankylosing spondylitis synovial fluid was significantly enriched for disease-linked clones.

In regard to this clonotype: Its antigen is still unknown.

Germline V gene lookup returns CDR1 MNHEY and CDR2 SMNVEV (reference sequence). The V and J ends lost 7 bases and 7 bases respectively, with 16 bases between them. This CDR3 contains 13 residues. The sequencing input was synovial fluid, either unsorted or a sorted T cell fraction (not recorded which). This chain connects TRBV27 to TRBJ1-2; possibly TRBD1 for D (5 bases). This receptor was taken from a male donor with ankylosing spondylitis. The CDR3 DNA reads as TGTGCCAGCAAACAGGACGGGGGGGGTGGCTACACCTTC. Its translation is CASKQDGGGGYTF.